This is a list of T cell receptor beta chains from one sample in a study of response to subunit inactivated influenza vaccine. Using its own MiXCR run on the RT-PCR reads, TCRdb lists one record per CDR3 protein. The sample has about 500,000 distinct CDR3 sequences, approximately 15% seen once; the top ten hold roughly 3.1%. The sample was CD4+ T cells sorted from PBMCs, taken roughly 24 months after vaccination. The source is a man between 50 and 70 years old who received an inactivated influenza vaccine. Both conserved end residues are part of each CDR3. The D gene is left open where the match is weak. A row's size may be missing; if present it is once, few, many or a size class.

abundance,d_gene,v_gene,j_gene,CDR3nt,CDR3aa
few,TRBD1,TRBV4-2,TRBJ1-6,TGTGCCAGCGGGGGACAGGGGTGGACACCCCTCCACTTT,CASGGQGWTPLHF
.,TRBD1,TRBV27,TRBJ1-6,TGTGCCAGCAGTCACACAGGGGCTTTCTCCTATAATTCACCCCTCCACTTT,CASSHTGAFSYNSPLHF
.,.,TRBV5-1,TRBJ2-7,TGCGCCAGCAGCATGGACGGGTACTACGAGCAGTACTTC,CASSMDGYYEQYF
.,TRBD2,TRBV6-2/TRBV6-3,TRBJ2-1,TGTGCCAGCAGTTACGGAAGCGGGAGGATATACAATGAGCAGTTCTTC,CASSYGSGRIYNEQFF
.,TRBD2,TRBV6-2/TRBV6-3,TRBJ2-1,TGTGCCAGCAGCGATTTACTAGCGGCTACACTCAATGAGCAGTTCTTC,CASSDLLAATLNEQFF
few,.,TRBV27,TRBJ2-7,TGTGCCAGCGGAAGAACAGGGAACTACGAGCAGTACTTC,CASGRTGNYEQYF
.,.,TRBV10-3,TRBJ1-1,TGTGCCATCAGTGAGGGTGGGGGTGAAGCTTTCTTT,CAISEGGGEAFF
.,TRBD1,TRBV12-3/TRBV12-4,TRBJ1-1,TGTGCCAGCAGTCCGGACAGGGTAGGTGAAGCTTTCTTT,CASSPDRVGEAFF
.,TRBD2,TRBV29-1,TRBJ2-7,TGCAGCGTTAACCCTCCGGGACTAGTAGGGTACGAGCAGTACTTC,CSVNPPGLVGYEQYF
few,TRBD1,TRBV28,TRBJ1-1,TGTGCCAGCAGTCCCAGACAGGGAAAAACGAACACTGAAGCTTTCTTT,CASSPRQGKTNTEAFF
.,.,TRBV29-1,TRBJ1-2,TGCAGCGTTTCGGCAGGGAATGGCTACACCTTC,CSVSAGNGYTF
.,.,TRBV20-1,TRBJ2-4,TGCAGTGCTGGCCGGGTGGCCAAAAACATTCAGTACTTC,CSAGRVAKNIQYF
few,.,TRBV15,TRBJ2-1,TGTGCCACCAGCAGAGATCCAGGGGATGAGCAGTTCTTC,CATSRDPGDEQFF
.,TRBD1,TRBV5-1,TRBJ2-2,TGCGCCAGCAGCTTAAGGGGGCTCACCGGGGAGCTGTTTTTT,CASSLRGLTGELFF
.,.,TRBV29-1,TRBJ2-1,TGCAGCGTGACCGTCTACAATGGGCAGTTCTTC,CSVTVYNGQFF
.,TRBD1,TRBV4-1,TRBJ1-5,TGCGCCAGCAGCCCCGGACAGGGGGCTGGACGTAGCAATCAGCCCCAGCATTTT,CASSPGQGAGRSNQPQHF
.,.,TRBV20-1,TRBJ2-1,TGCAGTGCTAGAGGCGGGTCAGGGGCGAATGAGCAGTTCTTC,CSARGGSGANEQFF
.,.,TRBV12-3/TRBV12-4,TRBJ2-7,TGTGCCAGCAGTCGACTCCCTAGCTCCTACGAGCAGTACTTC,CASSRLPSSYEQYF
.,.,TRBV4-1,TRBJ2-3,TGCGCCAGCAGCCAAGATAAAATCGTGGGTACGCAGTATTTT,CASSQDKIVGTQYF
.,.,TRBV5-1,TRBJ2-7,TGCGCCAGCAGCTTGGAGGGGCGTGCCTCCCACGAGCAGTACTTC,CASSLEGRASHEQYF
many,.,TRBV6-1,TRBJ2-3,TGTGCCAGCAGGGCGAGCACAGATACGCAGTATTTT,CASRASTDTQYF
.,.,TRBV19,TRBJ2-3,TGTGCCAGTAGTAATACTGTTAGCACAGATACGCAGTATTTT,CASSNTVSTDTQYF
few,.,TRBV20-1,TRBJ1-4,TGCAGTGCCCCCGGGGCCGGGGAAAAACTGTTTTTT,CSAPGAGEKLFF
.,TRBD1,TRBV7-9,TRBJ2-1,TGTGCCAGCAGCCCACGGGACAGGGCCACCTACAATGAGCAGTTCTTC,CASSPRDRATYNEQFF
many,.,TRBV6-4,TRBJ1-1,TGTGCCAGCAGTGAGAGTCGACTGAACACTGAAGCTTTCTTT,CASSESRLNTEAFF
many,.,TRBV29-1,TRBJ1-3,TGCAGCGTCCAAGGGGTCCCGACTGACTCTGGAAACACCATATATTTT,CSVQGVPTDSGNTIYF
few,.,TRBV12-3/TRBV12-4,TRBJ1-2,TGTGCCAGCAGTTTTCCCCTCCACTTC,CASSFPLHF
many,TRBD1,TRBV12-3/TRBV12-4,TRBJ1-5,TGTGCCAGCACCTCTCTCGGGACAGGGGTTTTGGGTCAGCCCCAGCATTTT,CASTSLGTGVLGQPQHF
few,TRBD1,TRBV7-2,TRBJ1-6,TGTGCCAGCAGCTTTCCGACAGGGATGACACCCCTCCACTTT,CASSFPTGMTPLHF
few,TRBD2,TRBV6-5,TRBJ2-1,TGTGCCAGCAGTTCACTAGCGGGAGTAATGGATGAGCAGTTCTTC,CASSSLAGVMDEQFF
.,.,TRBV21-1,TRBJ2-2,TGTGCCAGCAGCACCGAGTGGGGACTGGACTCGGCCGGGGAGCTGTTTTTT,CASSTEWGLDSAGELFF
.,.,TRBV7-2,TRBJ2-1,TGTGCCAGCAGTCCCAGACGTGTCCGCGGGGTCGATGAGCAGTTCTTC,CASSPRRVRGVDEQFF
.,TRBD1,TRBV12-3/TRBV12-4,TRBJ1-1,TGTGCCAGCAGTGCCCCGGGACAGCGGGGAAGGTTGGCTTTCTTT,CASSAPGQRGRLAFF
.,.,TRBV29-1,TRBJ2-1,TGCAGCGTGGGTCCGAATGAGCAGTTCTTC,CSVGPNEQFF
many,TRBD1,TRBV20-1,TRBJ2-7,TGCAGTGCTAGAGTCCCCCCGGGACAGGGGAACCACGAGCAGTACTTC,CSARVPPGQGNHEQYF
.,.,TRBV10-3,TRBJ2-1,TGTGCCATCAGTGTCGGGGCAGGGGTAAATGAGCAGTTCTTC,CAISVGAGVNEQFF
few,.,TRBV6-2/TRBV6-3,TRBJ1-2,TGTGCCAGCAGTTACCGGGACATCTATGGCTACACCTTC,CASSYRDIYGYTF
.,.,TRBV2,TRBJ2-1,TGTGCCAGCAGTGAATTGGGCAGGTGGAATAATGAGCAGTTCTTC,CASSELGRWNNEQFF
.,.,TRBV20-1,TRBJ2-5,TGCAGTGCTAGAGAACCGGCCGTTCGAGAGACCCAGTACTTC,CSAREPAVRETQYF
few,TRBD1,TRBV7-2,TRBJ1-2,TGTGCCAGCAGCTCGCTGGGCGGACAGGCAGTGGGATATGGCTACACCTTC,CASSSLGGQAVGYGYTF
.,.,TRBV27,TRBJ2-7,TGTGCCAGCAGTTTATTGGTAACTAAGGGATACGAGCAGTACTTC,CASSLLVTKGYEQYF
many,TRBD1,TRBV6-6,TRBJ1-1,TGTGCCAGCAGCCTCACAGGGGACACTGAAGCTTTCTTT,CASSLTGDTEAFF
few,.,TRBV29-1,TRBJ2-3,TGCAGCGTTGGCCGGAGCACAGATACGCAGTATTTT,CSVGRSTDTQYF
few,.,TRBV7-2,TRBJ2-6,TGTGCCAGCAGGAATGCTATGGCTGGGGCCAACGTCCTGACTTTC,CASRNAMAGANVLTF
many,TRBD1,TRBV5-1,TRBJ2-1,TGCGCCAGCAGCTTACAGGGGGCGAGCTCCTACAATGAGCAGTTCTTC,CASSLQGASSYNEQFF
few,TRBD1,TRBV20-1,TRBJ2-5,TGCAGTGCTGGGGACAGGAAAATCCAAGAGACCCAGTACTTC,CSAGDRKIQETQYF
many,TRBD2,TRBV5-1,TRBJ2-7,TGCGCCAGCAGCACAGCTAGCGGGAGCCTCGAGCAGTACTTC,CASSTASGSLEQYF
.,.,TRBV24-1,TRBJ2-5,TGTGCCACCAGTGATTTCTCGGGTGGGCAAGAGACCCAGTACTTC,CATSDFSGGQETQYF
.,.,TRBV24-1,TRBJ2-5,TGTGCCACCAGTGATCTTTCGACAGGAAATTCCCAAGAGACCCAGTACTTC,CATSDLSTGNSQETQYF
many,.,TRBV4-1,TRBJ2-7,TGCGCCAGCAGCCAAGGATGGGCAGGCCACGAGCAGTACTTC,CASSQGWAGHEQYF
few,.,TRBV2,TRBJ2-7,TGTGCCAGCAGTGTTTTAGACCTCCTGTACTTC,CASSVLDLLYF
.,TRBD1,TRBV7-9,TRBJ2-1,TGTGCCAGCAGCCCACAACAGGGGCATGAGCAGTTCTTC,CASSPQQGHEQFF
.,.,TRBV15,TRBJ2-2,TGTGCCACCAGCAGAGGGGGGGCCTCTAGCACCGGGGAGCTGTTTTTT,CATSRGGASSTGELFF
.,TRBD1,TRBV6-1,TRBJ1-1,TGTGCCAGCAGTGAATCCAGGGGGACTGAAGCTTTCTTT,CASSESRGTEAFF